A selection of T cell receptor beta chains follows, all from one sample in a study of T cells in Graves' hyperthyroidism and ophthalmopathy. TCRdb independently ran MiXCR on the multiplex PCR reads; one entry per CDR3 protein. The sample contains roughly 420,000 distinct CDR3 sequences, approximately 14% of which appear only once. The material sequenced was blood. The receptor set was obtained from a woman aged 18-29 years with Graves' hyperthyroidism. Each CDR3 is given with its conserved first and last residue. Fields, in order: D gene, clone size, J gene, V gene, CDR3 protein, CDR3 DNA. The D gene is left open where the match is weak. Where a row states a size, it is once, few, many or the class of an expanded clone; other rows omit it.

d_gene: NA
abundance: NA
j_gene: TRBJ2-3
v_gene: TRBV4-1
CDR3aa: CASSQDYLSAGGTDTQYF
CDR3nt: TGCGCCAGCAGCCAAGATTACCTTAGCGCAGGGGGCACAGATACGCAGTATTTT

d_gene: NA
abundance: many
j_gene: TRBJ1-2
v_gene: TRBV20-1
CDR3aa: CSARQALQEHGYTF
CDR3nt: TGCAGTGCTAGACAGGCCCTCCAAGAACATGGCTACACCTTC

d_gene: NA
abundance: many
j_gene: TRBJ2-1
v_gene: TRBV7-9
CDR3aa: CASSLGYSNEQFF
CDR3nt: TGTGCCAGCAGCTTGGGCTACAGCAATGAGCAGTTCTTC

d_gene: NA
abundance: few
j_gene: TRBJ1-4
v_gene: TRBV9
CDR3aa: CASSADGQPEKLFF
CDR3nt: TGTGCCAGCAGCGCCGACGGACAACCAGAAAAACTGTTTTTT

d_gene: NA
abundance: many
j_gene: TRBJ1-4
v_gene: TRBV20-1
CDR3aa: CSARGGHQLFF
CDR3nt: TGCAGTGCTAGAGGGGGACATCAACTGTTTTTT

d_gene: TRBD2
abundance: many
j_gene: TRBJ2-1
v_gene: TRBV27
CDR3aa: CASSKTSGIAYNEQFF
CDR3nt: TGTGCCAGCAGTAAGACTAGCGGGATCGCCTACAATGAGCAGTTCTTC

d_gene: TRBD2
abundance: many
j_gene: TRBJ2-5
v_gene: TRBV2
CDR3aa: CASSWTSGGARETQYF
CDR3nt: TGTGCCAGCAGTTGGACTAGCGGGGGGGCCCGGGAGACCCAGTACTTC

d_gene: TRBD1
abundance: NA
j_gene: TRBJ1-5
v_gene: TRBV20-1
CDR3aa: CSARAGGGSYSNQPQHF
CDR3nt: TGCAGTGCTAGGGCAGGGGGGGGATCCTATAGCAATCAGCCCCAGCATTTT

d_gene: NA
abundance: few
j_gene: TRBJ2-2
v_gene: TRBV5-1
CDR3aa: CASSFLSKGGTGELFF
CDR3nt: TGCGCCAGCAGCTTTTTGTCAAAGGGGGGCACCGGGGAGCTGTTTTTT

d_gene: NA
abundance: many
j_gene: TRBJ1-2
v_gene: TRBV12-3/TRBV12-4
CDR3aa: CASTRADGYTF
CDR3nt: TGTGCCAGCACCCGAGCCGATGGCTACACCTTC

d_gene: TRBD1
abundance: many
j_gene: TRBJ2-2
v_gene: TRBV10-3
CDR3aa: CAIGGQSNTGELFF
CDR3nt: TGTGCCATCGGGGGACAGTCGAACACCGGGGAGCTGTTTTTT

d_gene: NA
abundance: many
j_gene: TRBJ1-1
v_gene: TRBV27
CDR3aa: CASSLAGSVNTEAFF
CDR3nt: TGTGCCAGCAGTTTGGCCGGGTCGGTGAACACTGAAGCTTTCTTT

d_gene: NA
abundance: NA
j_gene: TRBJ2-5
v_gene: TRBV5-1
CDR3aa: CASSLGTLETQYF
CDR3nt: TGCGCCAGCAGCTTGGGGACATTAGAGACCCAGTACTTC

d_gene: NA
abundance: many
j_gene: TRBJ2-5
v_gene: TRBV28
CDR3aa: CASSATDLGGETQYF
CDR3nt: TGTGCCAGCAGTGCCACAGACCTCGGAGGGGAGACCCAGTACTTC

d_gene: NA
abundance: few
j_gene: TRBJ2-7
v_gene: TRBV14
CDR3aa: CASSHRVGTYEQYF
CDR3nt: TGTGCCAGCAGCCACCGGGTGGGGACCTACGAGCAGTACTTC

d_gene: TRBD1
abundance: few
j_gene: TRBJ2-7
v_gene: TRBV30
CDR3aa: CAWSVGTGGHEQYF
CDR3nt: TGTGCCTGGAGTGTAGGGACAGGGGGCCACGAGCAGTACTTC

d_gene: TRBD2
abundance: many
j_gene: TRBJ2-7
v_gene: TRBV4-1
CDR3aa: CASNFFRAGEPYEQYF
CDR3nt: TGCGCCAGCAACTTCTTTCGGGCGGGGGAACCCTACGAGCAGTACTTC

d_gene: NA
abundance: few
j_gene: TRBJ1-5
v_gene: TRBV18
CDR3aa: CASSLGERGQPQHF
CDR3nt: TGTGCCAGCTCATTAGGGGAGAGGGGTCAGCCCCAGCATTTT

d_gene: NA
abundance: many
j_gene: TRBJ2-3
v_gene: TRBV12-3/TRBV12-4
CDR3aa: CASSLSSTDTQYF
CDR3nt: TGTGCCAGCAGCCTCAGTAGCACAGATACGCAGTATTTT

d_gene: TRBD2
abundance: many
j_gene: TRBJ2-5
v_gene: TRBV2
CDR3aa: CASIRTSGETQYF
CDR3nt: TGTGCCAGCATTCGAACTAGCGGAGAGACCCAGTACTTC

d_gene: TRBD1
abundance: many
j_gene: TRBJ1-2
v_gene: TRBV29-1
CDR3aa: CSVEAGQGEGGYTF
CDR3nt: TGCAGCGTTGAAGCCGGGCAGGGGGAAGGTGGCTACACCTTC

d_gene: NA
abundance: many
j_gene: TRBJ1-5
v_gene: TRBV12-3/TRBV12-4
CDR3aa: CASSFGDMFQPQHF
CDR3nt: TGTGCCAGCAGTTTCGGGGACATGTTCCAGCCCCAGCATTTT

d_gene: NA
abundance: many
j_gene: TRBJ2-7
v_gene: TRBV9
CDR3aa: CASSVGPGQSSYEQYF
CDR3nt: TGTGCCAGCAGCGTAGGCCCCGGACAGAGCTCCTACGAGCAGTACTTC

d_gene: NA
abundance: many
j_gene: TRBJ1-1
v_gene: TRBV18
CDR3aa: CASSPGLDSMNTEAFF
CDR3nt: TGTGCCAGCTCACCGGGCCTGGACAGTATGAACACTGAAGCTTTCTTT

d_gene: TRBD1
abundance: many
j_gene: TRBJ1-2
v_gene: TRBV11-1
CDR3aa: CASSSTGDYGYTF
CDR3nt: TGTGCCAGCAGCTCAACAGGGGACTATGGCTACACCTTC

d_gene: NA
abundance: many
j_gene: TRBJ2-5
v_gene: TRBV2
CDR3aa: CASSYGTRGETQYF
CDR3nt: TGTGCCAGCAGCTACGGGACGAGGGGGGAGACCCAGTACTTC

d_gene: NA
abundance: many
j_gene: TRBJ2-3
v_gene: TRBV11-1
CDR3aa: CASSLWGTSTDTQYF
CDR3nt: TGTGCCAGCAGCTTATGGGGGACTAGCACAGATACGCAGTATTTT

d_gene: TRBD1
abundance: many
j_gene: TRBJ1-3
v_gene: TRBV20-1
CDR3aa: CSAADRGKGNTIYF
CDR3nt: TGCAGTGCTGCCGACAGGGGAAAAGGAAACACCATATATTTT

d_gene: TRBD2
abundance: many
j_gene: TRBJ2-5
v_gene: TRBV7-3
CDR3aa: CASSPRVAGETQYF
CDR3nt: TGTGCCAGCAGCCCTCGGGTAGCGGGAGAGACCCAGTACTTC

d_gene: NA
abundance: many
j_gene: TRBJ1-6
v_gene: TRBV2
CDR3aa: CASSEDRADWEAVISPLHF
CDR3nt: TGTGCCAGCAGTGAAGATAGGGCTGACTGGGAAGCGGTTATTTCACCCCTCCACTTT

d_gene: NA
abundance: NA
j_gene: TRBJ2-1
v_gene: TRBV29-1
CDR3aa: CSVLDSSDNEQFF
CDR3nt: TGCAGCGTTTTGGACAGTAGCGACAATGAGCAGTTCTTC

d_gene: TRBD1
abundance: many
j_gene: TRBJ2-2
v_gene: TRBV5-1
CDR3aa: CASSLGQGIGELFF
CDR3nt: TGCGCCAGCAGCTTGGGACAGGGGATCGGGGAGCTGTTTTTT

d_gene: NA
abundance: many
j_gene: TRBJ2-7
v_gene: TRBV29-1
CDR3aa: CSVGRDSSYEQYF
CDR3nt: TGCAGCGTCGGGCGGGACAGTTCCTACGAGCAGTACTTC

d_gene: NA
abundance: many
j_gene: TRBJ2-7
v_gene: TRBV11-3
CDR3aa: CASSSQGKISYEQYF
CDR3nt: TGTGCCAGCAGTTCTCAGGGAAAGATATCCTACGAGCAGTACTTC

d_gene: TRBD2
abundance: NA
j_gene: TRBJ2-7
v_gene: TRBV11-1
CDR3aa: CASSRTSGGTYEQYF
CDR3nt: TGTGCCAGCAGTAGGACTAGCGGGGGTACCTACGAGCAGTACTTC

d_gene: TRBD2
abundance: many
j_gene: TRBJ2-7
v_gene: TRBV7-8
CDR3aa: CASSSRLAGSYEQYF
CDR3nt: TGTGCCAGCAGCTCCCGACTAGCGGGGTCCTACGAGCAGTACTTC

d_gene: NA
abundance: few
j_gene: TRBJ1-2
v_gene: TRBV18
CDR3aa: CASSPPGGRGYGYTF
CDR3nt: TGTGCCAGCTCACCACCGGGGGGGCGAGGCTATGGCTACACCTTC

d_gene: NA
abundance: many
j_gene: TRBJ2-5
v_gene: TRBV5-1
CDR3aa: CASSSQASETQYF
CDR3nt: TGCGCCAGCAGCTCACAGGCTTCGGAGACCCAGTACTTC

d_gene: TRBD2
abundance: NA
j_gene: TRBJ2-6
v_gene: TRBV9
CDR3aa: CASSVGLRGSGSSGANVLTF
CDR3nt: TGTGCCAGCAGCGTAGGCCTTCGAGGGAGCGGGAGCAGCGGGGCCAACGTCCTGACTTTC

d_gene: TRBD1
abundance: many
j_gene: TRBJ1-4
v_gene: TRBV12-3/TRBV12-4
CDR3aa: CASSPRQGGNEKLFF
CDR3nt: TGTGCCAGCAGTCCCCGACAGGGGGGGAATGAAAAACTGTTTTTT

d_gene: TRBD1
abundance: many
j_gene: TRBJ1-4
v_gene: TRBV12-3/TRBV12-4
CDR3aa: CASSLRTGINEKLFF
CDR3nt: TGTGCCAGCAGTTTACGGACAGGGATTAATGAAAAACTGTTTTTT

d_gene: NA
abundance: NA
j_gene: TRBJ1-6
v_gene: TRBV6-5
CDR3aa: CASSYRLPTDNSPLHF
CDR3nt: TGTGCCAGCAGTTACAGGCTCCCCACGGATAATTCACCCCTCCACTTT

d_gene: NA
abundance: many
j_gene: TRBJ2-3
v_gene: TRBV12-5
CDR3aa: CASGLVRDQDSTDTQYF
CDR3nt: TGTGCTAGTGGTTTGGTACGTGACCAGGACAGCACAGATACGCAGTATTTT

d_gene: NA
abundance: NA
j_gene: TRBJ1-2
v_gene: TRBV6-1
CDR3aa: CASSEEVDLGSRYGYAF
CDR3nt: TGTGCCAGCAGTGAAGAGGTAGATCTGGGGTCTCGCTATGGCTACGCCTTC

d_gene: NA
abundance: many
j_gene: TRBJ1-2
v_gene: TRBV28
CDR3aa: CASSSRPDYGYTF
CDR3nt: TGTGCCAGCAGTTCCCGGCCAGACTATGGCTACACCTTC

d_gene: TRBD2
abundance: few
j_gene: TRBJ2-2
v_gene: TRBV30
CDR3aa: CAWGTSGTNTGELFF
CDR3nt: TGTGCCTGGGGGACTAGCGGGACGAACACCGGGGAGCTGTTTTTT

d_gene: TRBD2
abundance: many
j_gene: TRBJ2-7
v_gene: TRBV5-6
CDR3aa: CASSLLSSGPPYEQYF
CDR3nt: TGTGCCAGCAGCTTGTTGTCTAGCGGGCCACCCTACGAGCAGTACTTC

d_gene: NA
abundance: many
j_gene: TRBJ2-3
v_gene: TRBV3-1
CDR3aa: CASSQVTDTQYF
CDR3nt: TGTGCCAGCAGCCAAGTCACAGATACGCAGTATTTT

d_gene: TRBD1
abundance: few
j_gene: TRBJ2-5
v_gene: TRBV7-2
CDR3aa: CASSPRGGDRVVQTQYF
CDR3nt: TGTGCCAGCAGCCCCAGGGGGGGGGACAGGGTCGTTCAGACCCAGTACTTC

d_gene: NA
abundance: many
j_gene: TRBJ2-1
v_gene: TRBV29-1
CDR3aa: CSVVGGWNEQFF
CDR3nt: TGCAGCGTTGTAGGGGGATGGAATGAGCAGTTCTTC

d_gene: TRBD1
abundance: NA
j_gene: TRBJ2-3
v_gene: TRBV6-2/TRBV6-3
CDR3aa: CASSYSRSGTGGTDTQYF
CDR3nt: TGTGCCAGCAGTTACTCCCGGAGCGGGACAGGGGGCACAGATACGCAGTATTTT

d_gene: NA
abundance: many
j_gene: TRBJ1-6
v_gene: TRBV15
CDR3aa: CATSRADWDSPLHF
CDR3nt: TGTGCCACCAGCAGAGCCGACTGGGATTCACCCCTCCACTTT

d_gene: NA
abundance: many
j_gene: TRBJ2-5
v_gene: TRBV6-1
CDR3aa: CASSEAGGSQETQYF
CDR3nt: TGTGCCAGCAGTGAAGCGGGAGGATCTCAAGAGACCCAGTACTTC

d_gene: NA
abundance: many
j_gene: TRBJ2-3
v_gene: TRBV2
CDR3aa: CASKITASGGTDTQYF
CDR3nt: TGTGCCAGCAAGATCACGGCCTCAGGGGGGACAGATACGCAGTATTTT